This T cell receptor (beta chain) was sequenced in a study of cytomegalovirus exposure and HLA in healthy donors. CDR1 and CDR2 (germline): MDHEN, SYDVKM. The ends were cut back, 7 bases at V and 0 bases at J, with 8 bases in the middle. The CDR3 extends over 13 amino acids. The PCR was carried out with 60 Vbeta primers and 13 Jbeta primers. Repertoires were generated with immunoSEQ multiplex PCR, while TCRdb's copy carries only in-frame clones and drops some. The sample holds roughly 100,000 clones, nearly 70% seen once. Points on this clone: Its target is unknown.

Study-wide results and caveats: Reports credit the classifier with highly specific, highly sensitive diagnosis of cytomegalovirus status. Another analysis was done later, and it associated around 17,000 TCR beta sequences with HLA alleles at 0.05 false discovery rate. According to a later analysis, most TCR beta chains associated with CMV appeared HLA-restricted.

This clonotype was sampled from a woman in her forties or fifties in good health and CMV-seropositive. The V and J genes are TRBV28 and TRBJ2-3; D not certain. The source material was PBMCs. CDR3 region: CASTKLSTDTQYF. CDR3 sequence (DNA): TGTGCCAGCACCAAATTGAGCACAGATACGCAGTATTTT. The variable domain in full, completed from reference TRBV28 and TRBJ2-3, reads DVKVTQSSRYLVKRTGEKVFLECVQDMDHENMFWYRQDPGLGLRLIYFSYDVKMKEKGDIPEGYSVSREKKERFSLILESASTNQTSMYLCASTKLSTDTQYFGPGTRLTVL.